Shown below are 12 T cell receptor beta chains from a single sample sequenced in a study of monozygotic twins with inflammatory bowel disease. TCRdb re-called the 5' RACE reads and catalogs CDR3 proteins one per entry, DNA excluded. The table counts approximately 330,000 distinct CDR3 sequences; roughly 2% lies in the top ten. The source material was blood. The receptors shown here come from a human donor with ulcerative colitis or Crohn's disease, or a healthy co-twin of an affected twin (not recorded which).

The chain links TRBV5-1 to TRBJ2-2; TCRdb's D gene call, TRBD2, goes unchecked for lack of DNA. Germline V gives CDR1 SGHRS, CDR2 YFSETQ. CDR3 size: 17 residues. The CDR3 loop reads CASLELAGDLRTGELFF.

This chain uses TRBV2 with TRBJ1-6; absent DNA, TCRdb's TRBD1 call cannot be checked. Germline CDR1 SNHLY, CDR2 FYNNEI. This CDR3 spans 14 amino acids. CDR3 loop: CASSVGQPNSPLHF.

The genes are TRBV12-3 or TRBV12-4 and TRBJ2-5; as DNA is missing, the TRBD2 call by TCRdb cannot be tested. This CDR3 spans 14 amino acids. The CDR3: CASSFGGGLETQYF.

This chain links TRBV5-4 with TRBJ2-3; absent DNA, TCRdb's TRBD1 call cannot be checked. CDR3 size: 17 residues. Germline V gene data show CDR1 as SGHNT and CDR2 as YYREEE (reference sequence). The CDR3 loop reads CASSPGPLAPPGDTQYF.

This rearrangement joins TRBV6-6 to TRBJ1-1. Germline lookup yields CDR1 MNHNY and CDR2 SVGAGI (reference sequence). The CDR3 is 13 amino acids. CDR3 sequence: CASSSPVNTEAFF.

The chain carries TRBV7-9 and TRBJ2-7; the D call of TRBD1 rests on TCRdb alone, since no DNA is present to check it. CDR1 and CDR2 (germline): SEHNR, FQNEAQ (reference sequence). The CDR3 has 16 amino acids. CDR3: CASSSSSGQGVYEQYF. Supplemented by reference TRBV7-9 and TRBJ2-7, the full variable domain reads DTGVSQNPRHKITKRGQNVTFRCDPISEHNRLYWYRQTLGQGPEFLTYFQNEAQLEKSRLLSDRFSAERPKGSFSTLEIQRTEQGDSAMYLCASSSSSGQGVYEQYFGPGTRLTVT.

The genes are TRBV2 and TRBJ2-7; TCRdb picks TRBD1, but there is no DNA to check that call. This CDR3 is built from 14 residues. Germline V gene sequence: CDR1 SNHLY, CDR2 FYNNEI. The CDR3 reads CASTPGQVAYEQYF.

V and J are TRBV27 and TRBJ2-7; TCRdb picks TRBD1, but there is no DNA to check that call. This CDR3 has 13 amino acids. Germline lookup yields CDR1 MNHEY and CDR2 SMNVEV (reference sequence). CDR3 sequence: CASRNTGAREQYF.

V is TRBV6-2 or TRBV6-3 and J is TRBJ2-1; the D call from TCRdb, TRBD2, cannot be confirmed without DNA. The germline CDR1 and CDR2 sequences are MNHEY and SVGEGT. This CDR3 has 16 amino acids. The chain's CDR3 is CASSKGLAGGNNEQFF.

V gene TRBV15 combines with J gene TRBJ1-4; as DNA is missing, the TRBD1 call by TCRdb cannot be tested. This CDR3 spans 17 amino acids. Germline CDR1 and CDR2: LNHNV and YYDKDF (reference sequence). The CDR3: CATSGWGGDLFNEKLFF.

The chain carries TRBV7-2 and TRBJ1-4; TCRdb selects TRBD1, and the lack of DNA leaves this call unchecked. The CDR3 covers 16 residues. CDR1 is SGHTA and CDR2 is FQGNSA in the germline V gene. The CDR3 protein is CASSLTGGAPNEKLFF.

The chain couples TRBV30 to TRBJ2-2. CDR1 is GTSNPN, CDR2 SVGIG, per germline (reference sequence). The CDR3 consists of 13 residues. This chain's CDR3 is CAWSEQGPGELFF.